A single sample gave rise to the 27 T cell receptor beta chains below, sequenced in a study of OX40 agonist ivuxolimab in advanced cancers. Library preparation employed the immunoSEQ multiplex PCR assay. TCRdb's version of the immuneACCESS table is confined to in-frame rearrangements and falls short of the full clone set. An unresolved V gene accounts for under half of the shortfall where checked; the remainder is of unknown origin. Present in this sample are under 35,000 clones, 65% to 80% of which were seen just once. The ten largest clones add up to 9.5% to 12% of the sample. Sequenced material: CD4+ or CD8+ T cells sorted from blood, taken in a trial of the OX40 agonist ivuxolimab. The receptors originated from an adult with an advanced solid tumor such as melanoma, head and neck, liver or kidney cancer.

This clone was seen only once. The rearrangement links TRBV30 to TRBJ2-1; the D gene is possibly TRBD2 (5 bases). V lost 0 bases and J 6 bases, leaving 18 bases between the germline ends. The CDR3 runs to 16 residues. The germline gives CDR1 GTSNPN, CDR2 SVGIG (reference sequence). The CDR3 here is CAWSVARIAGLNEQFF. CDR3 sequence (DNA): TGTGCCTGGAGTGTAGCCCGAATAGCCGGACTCAATGAGCAGTTCTTC.

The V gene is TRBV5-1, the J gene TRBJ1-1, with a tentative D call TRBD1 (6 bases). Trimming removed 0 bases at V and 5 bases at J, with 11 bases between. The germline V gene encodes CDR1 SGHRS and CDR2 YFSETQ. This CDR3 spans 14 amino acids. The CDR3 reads CASSLAGARTEAFF. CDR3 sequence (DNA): TGCGCCAGCAGCTTGGCGGGGGCAAGAACTGAAGCTTTCTTT.

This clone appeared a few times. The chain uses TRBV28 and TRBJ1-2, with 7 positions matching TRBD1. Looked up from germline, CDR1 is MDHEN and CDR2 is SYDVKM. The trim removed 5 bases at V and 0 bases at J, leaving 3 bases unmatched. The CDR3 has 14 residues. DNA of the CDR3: TGTGCCAGCAGTGGGACAGCCACTAACTATGGCTACACCTTC. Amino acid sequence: CASSGTATNYGYTF.

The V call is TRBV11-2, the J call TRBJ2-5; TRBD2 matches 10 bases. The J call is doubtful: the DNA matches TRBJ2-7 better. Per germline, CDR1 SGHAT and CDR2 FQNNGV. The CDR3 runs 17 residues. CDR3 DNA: TGTGCCAGCAGCTTAGGAACTCTAGCGGGGGCAGAATACGAGCAGTACTTC. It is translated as CASSLGTLAGAEYEQYF.

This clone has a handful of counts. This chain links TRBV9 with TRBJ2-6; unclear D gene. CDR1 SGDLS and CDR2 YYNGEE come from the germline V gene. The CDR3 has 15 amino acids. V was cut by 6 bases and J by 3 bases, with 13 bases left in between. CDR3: CASTGRNLGANVLTF. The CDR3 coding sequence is TGTGCCAGCACCGGACGGAATCTTGGGGCCAACGTCCTGACTTTC.

CDR3 nucleotide sequence: TGTGCCAGCAGTTTCGCCCTAGAGGGGCTATCGGGACAGGGGAGAACAGATACGCAGTATTTT. As protein: CASSFALEGLSGQGRTDTQYF. V usage is TRBV28 and J usage is TRBJ2-3; 10 bases align to TRBD1. This CDR3 has 21 residues. The V and J ends lost 3 bases and 3 bases, in that order; junction bases with no gene match: 21. The germline V gene encodes CDR1 MDHEN and CDR2 SYDVKM.

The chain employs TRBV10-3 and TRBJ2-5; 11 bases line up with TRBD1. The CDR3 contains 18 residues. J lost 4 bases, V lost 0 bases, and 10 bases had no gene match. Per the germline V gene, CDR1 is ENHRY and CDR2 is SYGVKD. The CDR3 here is CAISESSGPGTGGETQYF. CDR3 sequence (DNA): TGTGCCATCAGTGAGTCCTCCGGACCCGGGACAGGGGGAGAGACCCAGTACTTC.

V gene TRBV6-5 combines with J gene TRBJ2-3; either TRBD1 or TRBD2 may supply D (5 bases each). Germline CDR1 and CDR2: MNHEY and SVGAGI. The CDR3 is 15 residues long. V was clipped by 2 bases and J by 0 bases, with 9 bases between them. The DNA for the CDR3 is TGTGCCAGCAGTTACGGGGGAGCTAGCACAGATACGCAGTATTTT. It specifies CASSYGGASTDTQYF.

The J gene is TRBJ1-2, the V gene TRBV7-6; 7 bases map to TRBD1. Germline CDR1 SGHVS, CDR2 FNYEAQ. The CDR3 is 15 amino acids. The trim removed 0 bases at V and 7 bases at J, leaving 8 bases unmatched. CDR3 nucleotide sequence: TGTGCCAGCAGCTTAGCTGTGGGACAGCAAGTTGGCTACACCTTC. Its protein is CASSLAVGQQVGYTF.

The CDR3 reads CASSVSGGDTQYF. In DNA, the CDR3 is TGTGCCAGCAGCGTCTCGGGCGGGGATACGCAGTATTTT. V and J are TRBV7-3 and TRBJ2-3; D perhaps matches TRBD2 (5 bases). Per the germline V gene, CDR1 is SGHTA and CDR2 is FQGTGA. V was clipped by 5 bases and J by 6 bases, with 12 bases between them. This CDR3 comprises 13 residues. Supplemented by reference TRBV7-3 and TRBJ2-3, the full variable domain reads GAGVSQTPSNKVTEKGKYVELRCDPISGHTALYWYRQSLGQGPEFLIYFQGTGAADDSGLPNDRFFAVRPEGSVSTLKIQRTERGDSAVYLCASSVSGGDTQYFGPGTRLTVL.

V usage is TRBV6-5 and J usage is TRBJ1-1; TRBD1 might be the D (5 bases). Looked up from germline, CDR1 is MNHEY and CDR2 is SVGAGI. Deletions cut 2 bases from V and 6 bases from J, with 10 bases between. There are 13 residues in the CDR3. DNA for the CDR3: TGTGCCAGCAGTTACCGGGCAGGGCCTGAAGCTTTCTTT. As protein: CASSYRAGPEAFF.

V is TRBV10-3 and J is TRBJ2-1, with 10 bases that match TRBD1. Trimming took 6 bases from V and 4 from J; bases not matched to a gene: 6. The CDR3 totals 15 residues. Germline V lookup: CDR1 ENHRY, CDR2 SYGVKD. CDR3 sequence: CAIRDPGQGYNEQFF. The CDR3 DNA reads TGTGCCATCAGGGACCCGGGACAGGGGTACAATGAGCAGTTCTTC.

In DNA form, the CDR3 reads TGTGCCAGCAGCTTGGTGTGGGATTACAATTCACCCCTCCACTTT. This gives the protein CASSLVWDYNSPLHF. This sequence joins TRBV5-5 and TRBJ1-6; D gene unclear. CDR1 and CDR2 (germline): SGHKS, YYEKEE (reference sequence). The CDR3 spans 15 residues. V shed 0 bases and J shed 7 bases, with 11 bases lying between them.

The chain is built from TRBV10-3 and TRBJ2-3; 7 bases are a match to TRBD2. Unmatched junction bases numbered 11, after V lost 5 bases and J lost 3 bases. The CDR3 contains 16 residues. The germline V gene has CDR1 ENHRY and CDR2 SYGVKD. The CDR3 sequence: CAISQSGGWLTDTQYF. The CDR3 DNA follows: TGTGCCATCAGTCAATCGGGGGGTTGGTTAACAGATACGCAGTATTTT.

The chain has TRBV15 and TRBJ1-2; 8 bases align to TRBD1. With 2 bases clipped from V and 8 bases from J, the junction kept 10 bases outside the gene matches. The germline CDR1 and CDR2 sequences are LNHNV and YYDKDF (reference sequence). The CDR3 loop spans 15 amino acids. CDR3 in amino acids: CATSRTGTGHWGYTF. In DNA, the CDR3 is TGTGCCACCAGCAGAACCGGGACAGGACATTGGGGCTACACCTTC.

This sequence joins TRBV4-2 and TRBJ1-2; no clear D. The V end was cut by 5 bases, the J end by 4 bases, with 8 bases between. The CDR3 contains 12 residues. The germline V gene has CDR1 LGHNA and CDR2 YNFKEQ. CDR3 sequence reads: CASSIESYGYTF. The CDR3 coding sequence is TGTGCCAGCAGCATCGAAAGCTATGGCTACACCTTC.

The CDR3 region has the DNA TGTGCCAGCAGTGAATCCGGGACTAAGTACGAGCAGTACTTC. Its protein is CASSESGTKYEQYF. The chain has TRBV25-1 and TRBJ2-7, with TRBD2 identical over 7 bases. Germline values: CDR1 MGHDK, CDR2 SYGVNS. This CDR3 is built from 14 residues. V was clipped by 1 base and J by 4 bases; unmatched bases: 4.

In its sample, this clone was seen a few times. The chain's CDR3 is CASKDTNSPLHF. The DNA of the CDR3 is TGTGCCAGCAAGGATACCAATTCACCCCTCCACTTT. This rearrangement joins TRBV28 to TRBJ1-6; D gene uncertain. V was cut by 7 bases and J by 7 bases, with 8 bases left in between. The V gene's germline CDR1 is MDHEN and CDR2 SYDVKM. CDR3 size: 12 residues.

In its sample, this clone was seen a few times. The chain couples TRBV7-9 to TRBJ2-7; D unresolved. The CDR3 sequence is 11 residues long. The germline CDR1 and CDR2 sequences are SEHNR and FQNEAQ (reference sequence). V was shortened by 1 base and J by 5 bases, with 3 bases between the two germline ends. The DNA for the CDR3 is TGTGCCAGCAGCTTAGGAGACGAGCAGTACTTC. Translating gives CASSLGDEQYF.

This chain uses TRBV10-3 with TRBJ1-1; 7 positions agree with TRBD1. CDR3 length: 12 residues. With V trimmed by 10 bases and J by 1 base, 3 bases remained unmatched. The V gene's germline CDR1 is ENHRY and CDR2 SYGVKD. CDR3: CASRDRNTEAFF. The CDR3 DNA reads TGTGCCAGCCGGGACAGGAACACTGAAGCTTTCTTT.

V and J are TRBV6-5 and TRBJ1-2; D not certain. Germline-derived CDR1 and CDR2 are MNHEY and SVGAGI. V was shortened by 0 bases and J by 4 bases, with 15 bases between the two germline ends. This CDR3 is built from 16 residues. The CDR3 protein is CASSYSDLGGLYGYTF. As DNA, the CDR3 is TGTGCCAGCAGTTACTCGGACCTGGGAGGGCTCTATGGCTACACCTTC.

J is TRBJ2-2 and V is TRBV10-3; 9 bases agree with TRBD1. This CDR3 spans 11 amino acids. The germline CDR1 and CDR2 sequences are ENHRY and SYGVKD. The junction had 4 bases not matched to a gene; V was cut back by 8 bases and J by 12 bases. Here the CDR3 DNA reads TGTGCCATCTCCGGGACAGGGAAGCTGTTTTTT. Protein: CAISGTGKLFF.

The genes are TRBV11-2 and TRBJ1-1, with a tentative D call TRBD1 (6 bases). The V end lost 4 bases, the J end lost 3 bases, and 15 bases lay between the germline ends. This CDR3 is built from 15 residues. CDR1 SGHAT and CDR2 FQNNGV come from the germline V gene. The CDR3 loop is CASSSLSQGYTEAFF. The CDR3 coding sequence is TGTGCCAGCAGCTCGTTATCCCAGGGGTACACTGAAGCTTTCTTT.

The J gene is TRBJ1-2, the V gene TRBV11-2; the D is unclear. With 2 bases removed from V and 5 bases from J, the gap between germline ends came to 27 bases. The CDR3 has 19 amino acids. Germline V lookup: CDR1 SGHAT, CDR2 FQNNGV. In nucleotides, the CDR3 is TGTGCCAGCAGCTTATTTCCTAGAGGTGGCCGGGGTAAAGGGTATGGCTACACCTTC. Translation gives CASSLFPRGGRGKGYGYTF.

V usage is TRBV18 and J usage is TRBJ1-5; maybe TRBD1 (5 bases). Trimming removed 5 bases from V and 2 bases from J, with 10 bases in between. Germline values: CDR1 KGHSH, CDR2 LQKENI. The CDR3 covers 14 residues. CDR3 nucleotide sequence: TGTGCCAGCTCATCAACGACAGGCAATCAGCCCCAGCATTTT. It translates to CASSSTTGNQPQHF.

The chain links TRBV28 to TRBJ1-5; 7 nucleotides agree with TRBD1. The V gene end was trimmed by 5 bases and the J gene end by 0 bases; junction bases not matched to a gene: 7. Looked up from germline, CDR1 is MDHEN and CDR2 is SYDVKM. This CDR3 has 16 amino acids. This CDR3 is CASSGDSNYSNQPQHF. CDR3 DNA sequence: TGTGCCAGCAGTGGGGACAGCAACTATAGCAATCAGCCCCAGCATTTT.

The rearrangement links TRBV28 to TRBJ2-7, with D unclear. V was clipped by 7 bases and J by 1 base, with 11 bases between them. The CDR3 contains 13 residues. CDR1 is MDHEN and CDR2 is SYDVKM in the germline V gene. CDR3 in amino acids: CASTDLDSYEQYF. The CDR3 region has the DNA TGTGCCAGCACCGACCTCGATTCCTACGAGCAGTACTTC.